This TCR beta chain was captured in a study of shared T cell receptors in the human thymus. With 1 base clipped from V and 4 bases from J, the junction kept 8 bases outside the gene matches. Germline-derived CDR1 and CDR2 are MNHEY and SMNVEV (reference sequence). The CDR3 runs to 16 residues. This table comes from immunoSEQ multiplex PCR, and its TCRdb copy is limited to in-frame clones, with some not included. The table lists 720,000 or so clones, 70% to 90% of them singletons, with roughly 0.01% in the top ten. These records were also assigned to another study, of human thymus T cells. From that second work: Immunologically healthy infants in Finland undergoing congenital heart defect surgery were the donors. The thymus was resected at corrective cardiac surgery.

Sequencing input: thymocytes. The chain links TRBV27 to TRBJ1-1, with 8 bases aligning to TRBD1. This TCR was recovered from a girl under two years old with a congenital heart defect. The CDR3 here is CASSLCGRQGFTEAFF. As DNA, the CDR3 is TGTGCCAGCAGTTTATGTGGCAGACAGGGGTTCACTGAAGCTTTCTTT.